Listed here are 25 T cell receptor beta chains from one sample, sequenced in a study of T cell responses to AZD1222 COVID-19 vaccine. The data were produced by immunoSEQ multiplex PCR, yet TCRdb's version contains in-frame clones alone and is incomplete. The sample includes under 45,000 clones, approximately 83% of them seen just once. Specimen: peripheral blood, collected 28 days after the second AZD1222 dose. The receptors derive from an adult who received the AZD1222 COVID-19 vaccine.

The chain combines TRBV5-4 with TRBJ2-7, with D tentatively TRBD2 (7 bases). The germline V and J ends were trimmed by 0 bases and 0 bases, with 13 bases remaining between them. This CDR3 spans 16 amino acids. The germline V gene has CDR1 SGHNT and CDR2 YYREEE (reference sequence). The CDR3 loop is CASSLAGGYSSYEQYF. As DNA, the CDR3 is TGTGCCAGCAGCTTGGCGGGGGGCTATAGCTCCTACGAGCAGTACTTC.

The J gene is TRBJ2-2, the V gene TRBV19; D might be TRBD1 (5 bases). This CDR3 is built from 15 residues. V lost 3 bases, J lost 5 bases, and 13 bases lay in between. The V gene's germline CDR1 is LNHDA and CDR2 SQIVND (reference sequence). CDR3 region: CASSISRVGTGELFF. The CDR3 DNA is TGTGCCAGTAGTATTTCCAGGGTAGGGACCGGGGAGCTGTTTTTT.

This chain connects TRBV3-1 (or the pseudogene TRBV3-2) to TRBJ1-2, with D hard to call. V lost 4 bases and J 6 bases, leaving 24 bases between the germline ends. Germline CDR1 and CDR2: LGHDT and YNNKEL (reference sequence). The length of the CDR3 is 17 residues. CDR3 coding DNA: TGTGCCAGCAGCCCCAAGGCATCGGCCCCTGGTCGGGATGGCTACACCTTC. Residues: CASSPKASAPGRDGYTF.

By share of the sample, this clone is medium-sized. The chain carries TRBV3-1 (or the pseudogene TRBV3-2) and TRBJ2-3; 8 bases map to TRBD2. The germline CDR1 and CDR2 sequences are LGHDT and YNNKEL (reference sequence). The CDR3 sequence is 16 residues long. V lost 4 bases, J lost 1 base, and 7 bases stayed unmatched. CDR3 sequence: CASSRSELAGTDTQYF. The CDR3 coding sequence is TGTGCCAGCAGCCGTTCTGAACTAGCGGGCACAGATACGCAGTATTTT.

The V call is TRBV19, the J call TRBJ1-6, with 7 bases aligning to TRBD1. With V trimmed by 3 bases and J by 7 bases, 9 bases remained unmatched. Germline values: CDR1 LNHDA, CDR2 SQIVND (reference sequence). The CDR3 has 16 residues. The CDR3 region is CASSILRGEGNSPLHF. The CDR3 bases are TGTGCCAGTAGTATTCTCAGGGGGGAAGGAAATTCACCCCTCCACTTT.

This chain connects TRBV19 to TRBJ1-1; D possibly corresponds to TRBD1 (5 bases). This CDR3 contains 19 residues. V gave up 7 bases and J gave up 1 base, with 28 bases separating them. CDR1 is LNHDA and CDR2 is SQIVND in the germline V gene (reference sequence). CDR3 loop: CASITSRQSLALGNTEAFF. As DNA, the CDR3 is TGTGCCAGTATTACCTCCAGACAGTCCTTAGCTTTGGGGAACACTGAAGCTTTCTTT.

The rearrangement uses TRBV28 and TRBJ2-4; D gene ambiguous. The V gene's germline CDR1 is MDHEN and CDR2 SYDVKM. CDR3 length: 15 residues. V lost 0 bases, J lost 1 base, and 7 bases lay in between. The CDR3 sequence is CASSLWGMAKNIQYF. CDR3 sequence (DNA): TGTGCCAGCAGTTTATGGGGCATGGCCAAAAACATTCAGTACTTC.

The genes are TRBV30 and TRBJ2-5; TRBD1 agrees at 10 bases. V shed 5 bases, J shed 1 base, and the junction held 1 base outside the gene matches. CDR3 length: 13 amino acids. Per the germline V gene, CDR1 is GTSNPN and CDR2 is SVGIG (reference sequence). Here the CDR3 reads CAWDRGRQETQYF. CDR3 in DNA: TGTGCCTGGGACAGGGGGCGCCAAGAGACCCAGTACTTC.

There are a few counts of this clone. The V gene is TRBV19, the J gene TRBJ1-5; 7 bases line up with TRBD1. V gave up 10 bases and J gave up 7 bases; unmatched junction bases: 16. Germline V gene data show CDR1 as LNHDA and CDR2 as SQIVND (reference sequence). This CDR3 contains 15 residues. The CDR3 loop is CATRGNDREMQPQHF. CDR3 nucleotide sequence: TGTGCCACCCGGGGGAACGACAGGGAAATGCAGCCCCAGCATTTT.

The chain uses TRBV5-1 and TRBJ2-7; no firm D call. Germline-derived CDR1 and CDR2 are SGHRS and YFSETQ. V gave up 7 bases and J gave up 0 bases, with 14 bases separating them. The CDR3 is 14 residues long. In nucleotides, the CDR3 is TGCGCCAGCCGGTTGGATTGGGACTCCTACGAGCAGTACTTC. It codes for CASRLDWDSYEQYF.

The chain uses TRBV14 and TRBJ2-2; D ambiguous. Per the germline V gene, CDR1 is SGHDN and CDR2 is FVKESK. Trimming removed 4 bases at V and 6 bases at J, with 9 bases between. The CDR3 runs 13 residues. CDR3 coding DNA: TGTGCCAGCAGCCCTACGAGGCCCGGGGAGCTGTTTTTT. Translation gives CASSPTRPGELFF.

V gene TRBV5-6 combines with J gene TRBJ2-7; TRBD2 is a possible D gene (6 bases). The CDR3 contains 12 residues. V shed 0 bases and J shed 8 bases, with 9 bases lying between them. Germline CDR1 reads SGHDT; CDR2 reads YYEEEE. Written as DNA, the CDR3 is TGTGCCAGCAGCTTGGGGGGACTTCAGCAGTACTTC. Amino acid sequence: CASSLGGLQQYF.

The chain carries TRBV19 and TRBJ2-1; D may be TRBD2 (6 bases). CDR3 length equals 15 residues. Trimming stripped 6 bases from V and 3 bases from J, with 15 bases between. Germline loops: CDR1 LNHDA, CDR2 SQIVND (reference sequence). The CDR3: CASRKGREVYNEQFF. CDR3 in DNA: TGTGCCAGTAGAAAAGGCAGGGAGGTCTACAATGAGCAGTTCTTC.

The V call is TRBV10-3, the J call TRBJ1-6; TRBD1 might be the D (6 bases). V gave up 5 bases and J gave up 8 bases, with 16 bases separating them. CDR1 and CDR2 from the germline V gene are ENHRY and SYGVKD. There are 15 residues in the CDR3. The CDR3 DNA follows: TGTGCCATCAGTCACCCTGAGGCAGGGGATTCACCCCTCCACTTT. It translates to CAISHPEAGDSPLHF.

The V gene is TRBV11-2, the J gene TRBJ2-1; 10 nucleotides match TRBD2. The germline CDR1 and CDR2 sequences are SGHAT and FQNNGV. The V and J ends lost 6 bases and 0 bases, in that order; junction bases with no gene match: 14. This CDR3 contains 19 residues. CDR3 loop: CASRSRLSGGTSSYNEQFF. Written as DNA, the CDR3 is TGTGCCAGCAGGTCTCGGCTTAGCGGGGGGACAAGCTCCTACAATGAGCAGTTCTTC.

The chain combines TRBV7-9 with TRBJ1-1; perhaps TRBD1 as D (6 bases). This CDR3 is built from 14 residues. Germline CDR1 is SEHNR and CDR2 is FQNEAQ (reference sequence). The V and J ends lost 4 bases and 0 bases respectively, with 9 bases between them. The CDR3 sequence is CASSSTGLNTEAFF. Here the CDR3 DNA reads TGTGCCAGCAGCTCCACAGGGCTGAACACTGAAGCTTTCTTT.

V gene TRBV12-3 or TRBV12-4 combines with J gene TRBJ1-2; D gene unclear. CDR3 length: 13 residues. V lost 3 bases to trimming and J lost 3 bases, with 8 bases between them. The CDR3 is CASSFRGYYGYTF. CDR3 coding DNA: TGTGCCAGCAGTTTTCGAGGGTACTATGGCTACACCTTC.

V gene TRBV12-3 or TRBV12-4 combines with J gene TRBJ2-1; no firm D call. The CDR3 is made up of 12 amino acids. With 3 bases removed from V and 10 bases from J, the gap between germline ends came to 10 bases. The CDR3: CASSFNILEQFF. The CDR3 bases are TGTGCCAGCAGTTTCAACATCTTAGAGCAGTTCTTC.

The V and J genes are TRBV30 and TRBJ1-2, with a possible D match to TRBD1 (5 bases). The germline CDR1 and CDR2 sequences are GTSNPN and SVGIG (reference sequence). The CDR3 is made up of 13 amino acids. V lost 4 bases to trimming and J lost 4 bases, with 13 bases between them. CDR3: CAWKVVQGYGYTF. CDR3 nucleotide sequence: TGTGCCTGGAAGGTTGTTCAGGGCTATGGCTACACCTTC.

CDR3 amino acids: CASSLRGLLAQETQYF. The CDR3 DNA reads as TGCGCCAGCAGCTTGAGGGGGCTACTAGCCCAAGAGACCCAGTACTTC. This rearrangement joins TRBV5-1 to TRBJ2-5, with D perhaps matching TRBD1 (7 bases). V dropped 1 base and J dropped 1 base, with 14 bases sitting between them. CDR1 and CDR2 from the germline V gene are SGHRS and YFSETQ. The CDR3 has 16 residues.

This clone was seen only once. The CDR3 here is CASSRGIDTQYF. Written as DNA, the CDR3 is TGTGCCAGTAGTAGGGGTATAGATACGCAGTATTTT. The V gene is TRBV19, the J gene TRBJ2-3, with D unclear. The CDR3 has 12 amino acids. Germline-derived CDR1 and CDR2 are LNHDA and SQIVND (reference sequence). The ends were cut back, 4 bases at V and 5 bases at J, with 7 bases in the middle. Together with reference TRBV19 and TRBJ2-3, the CDR3 gives the full variable domain: DGGITQSPKYLFRKEGQNVTLSCEQNLNHDAMYWYRQDPGQGLRLIYYSQIVNDFQKGDIAEGYSVSREKKESFPLTVTSAQKNPTAFYLCASSRGIDTQYFGPGTRLTVL.

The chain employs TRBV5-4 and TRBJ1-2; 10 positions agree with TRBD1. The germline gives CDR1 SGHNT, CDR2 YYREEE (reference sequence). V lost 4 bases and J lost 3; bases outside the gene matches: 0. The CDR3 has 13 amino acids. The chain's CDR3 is CASSGQGDYGYTF. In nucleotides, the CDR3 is TGTGCCAGCAGCGGACAGGGGGACTATGGCTACACCTTC.

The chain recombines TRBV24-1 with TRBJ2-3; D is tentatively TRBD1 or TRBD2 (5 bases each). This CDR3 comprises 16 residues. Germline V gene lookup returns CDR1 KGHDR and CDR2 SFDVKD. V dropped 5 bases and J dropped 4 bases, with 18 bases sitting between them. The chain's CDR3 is CATSGPAGSRADTQYF. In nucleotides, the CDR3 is TGTGCCACCAGTGGTCCCGCAGGGAGTAGAGCAGATACGCAGTATTTT.

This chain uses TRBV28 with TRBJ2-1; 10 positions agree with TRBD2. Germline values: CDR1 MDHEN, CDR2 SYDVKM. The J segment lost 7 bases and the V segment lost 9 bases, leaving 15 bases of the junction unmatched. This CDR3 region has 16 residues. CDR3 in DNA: TGTGCCAGTAACGAGCGAGGGGGACTAGCGACAAATGAGCAGTTCTTC. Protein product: CASNERGGLATNEQFF.

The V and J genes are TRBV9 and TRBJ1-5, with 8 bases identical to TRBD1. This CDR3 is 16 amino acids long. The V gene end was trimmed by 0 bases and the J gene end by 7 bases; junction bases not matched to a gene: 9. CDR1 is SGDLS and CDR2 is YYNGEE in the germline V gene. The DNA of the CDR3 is TGTGCCAGCAGCGTAGACCCAGGGGGCGGACGGCAGCCCCAGCATTTT. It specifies CASSVDPGGGRQPQHF. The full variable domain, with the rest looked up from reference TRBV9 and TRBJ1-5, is DSGVTQTPKHLITATGQRVTLRCSPRSGDLSVYWYQQSLDQGLQFLIQYYNGEERAKGNILERFSAQQFPDLHSELNLSSLELGDSALYFCASSVDPGGGRQPQHFGDGTRLSIL.